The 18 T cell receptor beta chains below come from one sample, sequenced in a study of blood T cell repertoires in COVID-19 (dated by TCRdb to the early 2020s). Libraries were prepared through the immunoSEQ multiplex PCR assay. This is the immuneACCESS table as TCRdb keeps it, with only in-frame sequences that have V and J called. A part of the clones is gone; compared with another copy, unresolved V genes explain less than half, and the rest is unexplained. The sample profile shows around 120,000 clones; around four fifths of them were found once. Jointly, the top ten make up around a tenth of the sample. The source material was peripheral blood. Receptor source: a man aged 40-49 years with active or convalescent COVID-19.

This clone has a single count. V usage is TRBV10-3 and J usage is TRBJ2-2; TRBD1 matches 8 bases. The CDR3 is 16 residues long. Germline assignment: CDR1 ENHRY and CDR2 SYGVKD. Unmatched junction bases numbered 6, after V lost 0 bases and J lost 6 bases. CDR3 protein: CAISESRQGASGELFF. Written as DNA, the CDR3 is TGTGCCATCAGTGAGTCCAGGCAGGGGGCATCCGGGGAGCTGTTTTTT.

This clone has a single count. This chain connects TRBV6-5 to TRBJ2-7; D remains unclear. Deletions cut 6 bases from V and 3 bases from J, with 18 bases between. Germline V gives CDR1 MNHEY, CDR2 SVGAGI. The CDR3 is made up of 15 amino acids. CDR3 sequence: CASRLDFFGFYEQYF. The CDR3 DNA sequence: TGTGCCAGCAGACTCGACTTCTTCGGTTTCTACGAGCAGTACTTC.

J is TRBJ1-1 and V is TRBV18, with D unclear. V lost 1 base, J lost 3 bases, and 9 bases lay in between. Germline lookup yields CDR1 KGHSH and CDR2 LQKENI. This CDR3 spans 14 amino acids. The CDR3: CASSPLEKDTEAFF. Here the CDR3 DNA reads TGTGCCAGCTCACCACTAGAGAAAGACACTGAAGCTTTCTTT.

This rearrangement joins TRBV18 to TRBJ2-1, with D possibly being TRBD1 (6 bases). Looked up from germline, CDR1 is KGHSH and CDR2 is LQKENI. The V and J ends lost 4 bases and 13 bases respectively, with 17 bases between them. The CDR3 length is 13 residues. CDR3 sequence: CASSLTDDRPQFF. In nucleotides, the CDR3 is TGTGCCAGCTCACTCACTGATGACAGGCCCCAGTTCTTC.

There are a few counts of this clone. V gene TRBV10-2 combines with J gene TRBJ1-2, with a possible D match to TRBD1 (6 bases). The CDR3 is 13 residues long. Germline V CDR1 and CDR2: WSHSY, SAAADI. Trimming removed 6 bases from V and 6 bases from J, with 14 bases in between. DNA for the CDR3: TGCGCCAGCAGCCCCCGGGACACCGATGGCTACACCTTC. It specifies CASSPRDTDGYTF.

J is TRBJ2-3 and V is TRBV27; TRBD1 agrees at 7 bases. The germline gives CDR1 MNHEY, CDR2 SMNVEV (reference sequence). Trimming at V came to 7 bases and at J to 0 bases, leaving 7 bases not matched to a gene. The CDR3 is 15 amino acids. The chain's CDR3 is CASTARGQSTDTQYF. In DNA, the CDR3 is TGTGCCAGCACCGCCCGGGGACAGAGCACAGATACGCAGTATTTT.

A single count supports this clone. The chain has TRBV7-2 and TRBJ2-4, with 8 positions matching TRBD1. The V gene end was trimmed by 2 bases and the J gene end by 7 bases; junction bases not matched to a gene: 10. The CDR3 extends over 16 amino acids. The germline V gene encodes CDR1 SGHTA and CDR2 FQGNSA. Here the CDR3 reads CASSLNGGQARNIQYF. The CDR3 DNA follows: TGTGCCAGCAGCTTAAATGGGGGACAGGCTCGGAACATTCAGTACTTC.

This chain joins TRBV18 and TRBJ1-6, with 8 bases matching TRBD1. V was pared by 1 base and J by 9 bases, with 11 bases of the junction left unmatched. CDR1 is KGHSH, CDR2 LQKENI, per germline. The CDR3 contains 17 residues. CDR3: CASSPRSVTGGVSPLHF. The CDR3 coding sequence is TGTGCCAGCTCACCACGAAGTGTCACAGGGGGTGTTTCACCCCTCCACTTT.

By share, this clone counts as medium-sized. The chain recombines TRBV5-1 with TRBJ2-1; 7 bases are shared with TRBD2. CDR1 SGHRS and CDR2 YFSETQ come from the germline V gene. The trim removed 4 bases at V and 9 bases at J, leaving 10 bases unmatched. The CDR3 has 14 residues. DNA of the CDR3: TGCGCCAGCAGCATAGGGACTACCCTCGGTGAGCAGTTCTTC. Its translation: CASSIGTTLGEQFF.

DNA for the CDR3: TGTGCCAGTAGTAGGAGACTAGCGGGGGGACCCGCGAACACCGGGGAGCTGTTTTTT. Protein: CASSRRLAGGPANTGELFF. J is TRBJ2-2 and V is TRBV19; the match to TRBD2 covers 13 bases. Per the germline V gene, CDR1 is LNHDA and CDR2 is SQIVND (reference sequence). The V and J ends lost 4 bases and 0 bases, in that order; junction bases with no gene match: 8. The CDR3 extends over 19 amino acids.

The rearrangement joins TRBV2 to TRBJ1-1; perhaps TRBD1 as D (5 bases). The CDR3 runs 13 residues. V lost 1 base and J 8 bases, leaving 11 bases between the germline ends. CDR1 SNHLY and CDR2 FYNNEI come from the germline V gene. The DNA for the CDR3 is TGTGCCAGCAGTGAAGGGCCAGGGTTGGAAGCTTTCTTT. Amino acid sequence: CASSEGPGLEAFF.

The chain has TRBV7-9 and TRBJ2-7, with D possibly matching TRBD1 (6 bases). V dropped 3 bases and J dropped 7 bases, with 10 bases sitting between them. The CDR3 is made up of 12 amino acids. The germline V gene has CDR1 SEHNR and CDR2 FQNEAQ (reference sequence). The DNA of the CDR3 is TGTGCCAGCAGCTTGGACAGACTAGAGCAGTACTTC. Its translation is CASSLDRLEQYF.

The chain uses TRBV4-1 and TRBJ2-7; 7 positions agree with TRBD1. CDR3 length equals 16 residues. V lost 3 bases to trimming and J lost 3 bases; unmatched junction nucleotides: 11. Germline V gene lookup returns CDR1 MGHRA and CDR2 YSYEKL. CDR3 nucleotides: TGCGCCAGCAGCCATGTTAACAGGGGATCGAGCTACGAGCAGTACTTC. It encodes CASSHVNRGSSYEQYF.

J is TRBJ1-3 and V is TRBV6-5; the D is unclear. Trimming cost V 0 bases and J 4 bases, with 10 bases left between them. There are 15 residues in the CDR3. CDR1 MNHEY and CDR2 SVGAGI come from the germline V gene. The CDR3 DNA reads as TGTGCCAGCAGTTACTCGACCGGGATGGGAAACACCATATATTTT. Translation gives CASSYSTGMGNTIYF.

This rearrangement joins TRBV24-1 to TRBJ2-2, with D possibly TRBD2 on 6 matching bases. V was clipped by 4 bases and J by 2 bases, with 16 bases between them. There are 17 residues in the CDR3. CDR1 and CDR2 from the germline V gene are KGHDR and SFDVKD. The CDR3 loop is CATSDTQAGKNTGELFF. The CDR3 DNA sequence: TGTGCCACCAGTGACACTCAGGCGGGAAAAAACACCGGGGAGCTGTTTTTT.

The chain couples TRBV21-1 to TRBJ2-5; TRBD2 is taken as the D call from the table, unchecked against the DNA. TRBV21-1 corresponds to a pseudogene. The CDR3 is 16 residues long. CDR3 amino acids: CASRGGDPPLQETQYF. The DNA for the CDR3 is TGTGCCAGCAGAGGGGGGGACCCACCCCTGCAAGAGACCCAGTACTTC.

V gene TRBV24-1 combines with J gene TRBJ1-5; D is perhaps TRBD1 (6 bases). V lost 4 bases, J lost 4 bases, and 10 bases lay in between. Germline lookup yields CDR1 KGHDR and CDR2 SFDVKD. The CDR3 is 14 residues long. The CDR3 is CATSESGVNQPQHF. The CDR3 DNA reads TGTGCCACCAGTGAGTCAGGGGTAAATCAGCCCCAGCATTTT.

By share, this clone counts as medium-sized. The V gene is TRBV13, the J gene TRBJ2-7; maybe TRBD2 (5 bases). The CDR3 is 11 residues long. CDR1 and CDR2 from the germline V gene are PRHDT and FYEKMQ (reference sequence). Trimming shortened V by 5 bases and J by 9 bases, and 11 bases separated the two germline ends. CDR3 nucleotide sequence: TGTGCCAGCAGCCTCCGTGGGAGGCAGTACTTC. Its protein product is CASSLRGRQYF.